Included here is one T cell receptor beta chain sequence, with context. 60 Vbeta and 13 Jbeta primers were used in PCR. Method: immunoSEQ multiplex PCR; TCRdb's copy keeps in-frame clones and lacks some. This sample has 210,000 or so clones, with around 84% found just once. Trimming cost V 2 bases and J 0 bases, with 2 bases left between them. The CDR3 runs 13 residues. CDR1 and CDR2 (germline): SEHNR, FQNEAQ (reference sequence). The data stem from a study of cytomegalovirus exposure and HLA in healthy donors. Study in general: Among a few hundred genotyped donors, 80% to 90% fell in the Caucasian-associated ancestry cluster.

The chain recombines TRBV7-9 with TRBJ1-3; D gene ambiguous. This sequence originates from a girl between 2 and 10 years old in good health and CMV-seronegative. Sequencing was performed on PBMCs. As DNA, the CDR3 is TGTGCCAGCAGCTTACACTCTGGAAACACCATATATTTT. Its protein product is CASSLHSGNTIYF.